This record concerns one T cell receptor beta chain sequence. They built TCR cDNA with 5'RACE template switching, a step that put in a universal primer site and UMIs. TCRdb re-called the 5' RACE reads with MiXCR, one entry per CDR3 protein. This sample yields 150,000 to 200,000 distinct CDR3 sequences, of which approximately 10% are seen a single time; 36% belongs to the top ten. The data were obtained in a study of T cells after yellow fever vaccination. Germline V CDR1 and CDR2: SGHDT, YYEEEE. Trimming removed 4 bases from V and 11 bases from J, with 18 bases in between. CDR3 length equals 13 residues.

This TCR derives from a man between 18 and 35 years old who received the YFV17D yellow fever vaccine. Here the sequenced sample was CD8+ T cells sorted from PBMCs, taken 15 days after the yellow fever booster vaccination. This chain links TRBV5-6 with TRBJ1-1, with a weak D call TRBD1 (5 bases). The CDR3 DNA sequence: TGTGCCAGCAGCGACGGGACGGGACTCCGGGCTTTCTTT. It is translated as CASSDGTGLRAFF.